Shown below are 30 T cell receptor beta chains from a single sample sequenced in a study of shared clonotypes between healthy human individuals. Only in-frame clones appear in the TCRdb table, and some are missing; sequencing was by immunoSEQ multiplex PCR. This sample has 450,000 to 600,000 clones, with 79% found just once. The sequenced sample was PBMCs. These receptors were collected from a woman in her 40s in good health. Some clones in this sample may be carry-over from other donors' samples.

J is TRBJ2-2 and V is TRBV5-1; TRBD1 matches 7 bases. Germline CDR1 is SGHRS and CDR2 is YFSETQ. The V segment lost 0 bases and the J segment 4 bases; nucleotides outside the gene matches: 3. The CDR3 has 15 amino acids. The CDR3 region is CASSLVPGGTGELFF. The CDR3 nucleotides are TGCGCCAGCAGCTTGGTACCAGGGGGCACCGGGGAGCTGTTTTTT.

This clone was found once. The chain joins TRBV10-1 to TRBJ2-5; maybe TRBD2 (5 bases). Germline assignment: CDR1 WNHNN and CDR2 SYGVQD (reference sequence). V gave up 6 bases and J gave up 5 bases, with 16 bases separating them. This CDR3 region has 14 residues. The CDR3 region is CASSAPGLPETQYF. For the CDR3, the DNA is TGCGCCAGCAGCGCCCCTGGACTGCCCGAGACCCAGTACTTC.

The chain has TRBV21-1 and TRBJ1-2; the D call of TRBD1 is as the table states it, not checked on the DNA. TRBV21-1 is a known pseudogene. The CDR3 spans 11 residues. Here the CDR3 reads CVLQGPYGYTF. DNA for the CDR3: TGTGTCCTACAGGGTCCCTATGGCTACACCTTC.

Points on this clone: This may stem from a read error, because a much larger clone lies one nucleotide away. The chain joins TRBV6-5 to TRBJ2-2; 10 bases fit TRBD2. Germline CDR1 reads MNHEY; CDR2 reads SVGAGI. The CDR3 is 16 amino acids. Trimming cost V 4 bases and J 7 bases; bases outside gene matches: 9. The CDR3 nucleotides are TGTGCCAGCAGTTGTACTCTAGCGGGAGTGGGCGGGGAGCTGTTTTTT. Amino acids: CASSCTLAGVGGELFF.

This chain joins TRBV6-1 and TRBJ2-7; 10 bases map to TRBD1. After removal of 2 bases from V and 2 bases from J, the junction contained 3 bases not matched to a gene. The CDR3 sequence is 15 residues long. CDR1 is MNHNS and CDR2 is SASEGT in the germline V gene. CDR3 in DNA: TGTGCCAGCAGTGAACGGGGGACAGGGGCCTACGAGCAGTACTTC. Its protein product is CASSERGTGAYEQYF.

This chain links TRBV5-8 with TRBJ2-1; a possible D gene is TRBD1 (6 bases). Germline CDR1 SGHTS, CDR2 YDEGEE. This CDR3 contains 15 residues. CDR3: CAINTGTTLYNEQFF. CDR3 nucleotides: TGTGCTATCAACACCGGGACAACCCTCTACAATGAGCAGTTCTTC.

About this clone: A junction boundary mismatches the germline segment, possibly from a read error. The genes are TRBV4-1 and TRBJ1-2; 7 bases align to TRBD1. This CDR3 is 14 amino acids long. Looked up from germline, CDR1 is MGHRA and CDR2 is YSYEKL. The CDR3 DNA is TGCGCCAGCAGCCAGGACAGGTATATAGGTGGCCACACCTTC. The encoded protein is CASSQDRYIGGHTF.

CDR3 loop: CASSLEVTRNEQFF. As DNA, the CDR3 is TGTGCCAGCAGCTTAGAGGTGACTAGAAATGAGCAGTTCTTC. The chain recombines TRBV11-2 with TRBJ2-1; D is possibly TRBD2 (6 bases). CDR1 is SGHAT and CDR2 is FQNNGV in the germline V gene. The CDR3 runs to 14 residues. V dropped 0 bases and J dropped 7 bases, with 10 bases sitting between them.

The rearrangement uses TRBV5-1 and TRBJ1-1; 8 nucleotides line up with TRBD1. The length of the CDR3 is 15 residues. Germline loops: CDR1 SGHRS, CDR2 YFSETQ. The V and J ends lost 5 bases and 3 bases, in that order; junction bases with no gene match: 9. Written as DNA, the CDR3 is TGCGCCAGCAGACCAATCAGGGGGCAAGACACTGAAGCTTTCTTT. Translation: CASRPIRGQDTEAFF.

The chain is built from TRBV30 and TRBJ2-1, with a weak D call TRBD1 (6 bases). Trimming removed 3 bases from V and 1 base from J, with 10 bases in between. The germline gives CDR1 GTSNPN, CDR2 SVGIG (reference sequence). This CDR3 has 14 residues. The CDR3 coding sequence is TGTGCCTGGAGGGACAGAAGATCCTACAATGAGCAGTTCTTC. Translation: CAWRDRRSYNEQFF.

The genes are TRBV5-1 and TRBJ1-1; unclear D gene. V was clipped by 4 bases and J by 0 bases, with 7 bases between them. The CDR3 sequence is 13 residues long. Germline CDR1 and CDR2: SGHRS and YFSETQ. CDR3 protein: CASSPLMNTEAFF. For the CDR3, the DNA is TGCGCCAGCAGCCCCCTTATGAACACTGAAGCTTTCTTT.

This clone was seen once. The same CDR3 arises from other DNA sequences in this sample as well. The genes are TRBV4-1 and TRBJ2-5, with no clear D. CDR1 and CDR2 (germline): MGHRA, YSYEKL. With 3 bases removed from V and 2 bases from J, the gap between germline ends came to 13 bases. This CDR3 has 15 residues. The CDR3 DNA is TGCGCCAGCAGCCAGGGCCCAGTGGGGCAAGAGACCCAGTACTTC. It codes for CASSQGPVGQETQYF.

This chain uses TRBV28 with TRBJ1-2, with D perhaps TRBD1 (6 bases). This CDR3 comprises 15 residues. The V and J ends lost 3 bases and 2 bases respectively, with 13 bases between them. CDR1 is MDHEN and CDR2 is SYDVKM in the germline V gene. CDR3 sequence (DNA): TGTGCCAGCAGTTTCCCAGGGGTAATCAACTATGGCTACACCTTC. This gives the protein CASSFPGVINYGYTF.

The chain joins TRBV7-6 to TRBJ2-7; 9 bases map to TRBD2. J lost 0 bases, V lost 5 bases, and 2 bases had no gene match. This CDR3 spans 14 amino acids. Germline CDR1 SGHVS, CDR2 FNYEAQ. The CDR3 DNA is TGTGCCAGCAGCCCTAGCGGGAACTCCTACGAGCAGTACTTC. This sequence encodes CASSPSGNSYEQYF.

The table lists this clone with a few counts. This chain links TRBV30 with TRBJ1-5; 10 nucleotides agree with TRBD1. The J segment lost 3 bases and the V segment lost 7 bases, leaving 6 bases of the junction unmatched. CDR1 and CDR2 from the germline V gene are GTSNPN and SVGIG (reference sequence). The CDR3 runs to 14 residues. CDR3 DNA: TGTGCCTTGACAGGGGGCTCTGACAATCAGCCCCAGCATTTT. The encoded protein is CALTGGSDNQPQHF.

This clone appeared a few times. The V call is TRBV7-9, the J call TRBJ2-7; 8 nucleotides match TRBD2. Germline-derived CDR1 and CDR2 are SEHNR and FQNEAQ (reference sequence). V shed 1 base, J shed 4 bases, and the junction held 9 bases outside the gene matches. This CDR3 spans 16 amino acids. The CDR3 DNA is TGTGCCAGCAGCTTAGAGGGCGGGGGGAGCCGGTACGAGCAGTACTTC. The encoded protein is CASSLEGGGSRYEQYF.

The chain carries TRBV9 and TRBJ2-1; 9 bases are a match to TRBD2. This CDR3 contains 16 residues. Germline V gives CDR1 SGDLS, CDR2 YYNGEE. The junction had 5 bases not matched to a gene; V was cut back by 4 bases and J by 0 bases. The CDR3 here is CASSQRSGSSYNEQFF. CDR3 sequence (DNA): TGTGCCAGCAGCCAACGTAGCGGGAGCTCCTACAATGAGCAGTTCTTC. The full variable domain, rest sourced from reference TRBV9 and TRBJ2-1, is DSGVTQTPKHLITATGQRVTLRCSPRSGDLSVYWYQQSLDQGLQFLIQYYNGEERAKGNILERFSAQQFPDLHSELNLSSLELGDSALYFCASSQRSGSSYNEQFFGPGTRLTVL.

This clone was seen once. One end of the junction fails to match germline, which may point to a read error. The rearrangement joins TRBV30 to TRBJ1-6; D not certain. CDR1 is GTSNPN, CDR2 SVGIG, per germline (reference sequence). CDR3 size: 15 residues. The CDR3 nucleotides are TGTGCCTGGGGTGTAGTTGAGGCATCACGCTCACCCCTCCACTTT. Translating it yields CAWGVVEASRSPLHF.

The CDR3 DNA sequence: TGCGCCAGCAGCCAAGGGGTCTGGGGGGAAGGCGGGGAGCTGTTTTTT. This translates into CASSQGVWGEGGELFF. The chain employs TRBV4-1 and TRBJ2-2; D possibly corresponds to TRBD2 (6 bases). Trimming stripped 1 base from V and 7 bases from J, with 16 bases between. Germline V lookup: CDR1 MGHRA, CDR2 YSYEKL. This CDR3 is built from 16 residues.

Of note for this clone: This could be a read error, since a much larger clone is one nucleotide away. Other DNA sequences within the sample encode an identical CDR3. The CDR3 loop reads CASRSYNEQFF. As DNA, the CDR3 is TGTGCCAGCAGGTCCTACAATGAGCAGTTCTTC. The gene calls are TRBV28 and TRBJ2-1, with D unresolved. Germline V gene sequence: CDR1 MDHEN, CDR2 SYDVKM. V lost 6 bases and J 1 base, leaving 1 base between the germline ends. The CDR3 length is 11 residues.

The V gene is TRBV19, the J gene TRBJ1-5; D is unresolved. Between the trimmed V and J ends, which lost 3 bases and 5 bases, there was a span of 14 bases. CDR1 is LNHDA and CDR2 is SQIVND in the germline V gene (reference sequence). The CDR3 has 15 residues. The CDR3 bases are TGTGCCAGTAGTATTGGCGGCGGAGGCTATCAGCCCCAGCATTTT. Amino acids: CASSIGGGGYQPQHF.

This clone was observed a few times. The same CDR3 also results from other DNA sequences found in this sample. The CDR3 sequence: CASSTAGGEETQYF. CDR3 sequence (DNA): TGTGCCAGTAGCACCGCGGGGGGAGAAGAGACCCAGTACTTC. V gene TRBV19 combines with J gene TRBJ2-5; TRBD2 matches at 8 bases. The CDR3 has 14 amino acids. J lost 3 bases, V lost 6 bases, and 6 bases had no gene match. CDR1 and CDR2 (germline): LNHDA, SQIVND (reference sequence).

The chain uses TRBV19 and TRBJ2-2; D is uncertain. CDR1 and CDR2 (germline): LNHDA, SQIVND (reference sequence). This CDR3 contains 12 residues. V lost 3 bases and J lost 7, with 6 bases in between. The CDR3 loop reads CASSMGNGELFF. The CDR3, as DNA: TGTGCCAGTAGTATGGGTAACGGGGAGCTGTTTTTT.

The rearrangement uses TRBV9 and TRBJ2-2; TRBD1 aligns across 7 bases. Germline CDR1 and CDR2: SGDLS and YYNGEE. The ends lost 4 bases at V and 1 base at J; junction bases unmatched: 4. The CDR3 totals 15 residues. The CDR3 sequence is CASSLGDRNTGELFF. In DNA form, the CDR3 reads TGTGCCAGCAGCCTAGGGGACAGGAACACCGGGGAGCTGTTTTTT.

This chain joins TRBV11-3 and TRBJ2-2; TRBD2 is a possible D gene (6 bases). The CDR3 has 15 amino acids. V was shortened by 5 bases and J by 0 bases, with 10 bases between the two germline ends. CDR1 is SGHNT and CDR2 is YENEEA in the germline V gene. The CDR3 DNA reads as TGTGCCAGCAGCCAAGGGACTGCGAACACCGGGGAGCTGTTTTTT. This sequence encodes CASSQGTANTGELFF.

With respect to this clone: This is likely a read error, given that the CDR3 carries no conserved phenylalanine or tryptophan at its end. The genes are TRBV2 and TRBJ2-7, with no clear D. V was pared by 5 bases and J by 3 bases, with 8 bases between. The CDR3 is 12 amino acids. The germline V gene has CDR1 SNHLY and CDR2 FYNNEI. As DNA, the CDR3 is TGTGCCAGCAGTTACACAGACTACGAGCAGTACTCC. Its translation is CASSYTDYEQYS.

This chain connects TRBV28 to TRBJ2-2; no definite D call. Per the germline V gene, CDR1 is MDHEN and CDR2 is SYDVKM. CDR3 length equals 16 residues. Trimming stripped 5 bases from V and 4 bases from J, with 17 bases between. The CDR3 DNA reads TGTGCCAGCAGTCCTGAGACCCCTTCGGGCACCGGGGAGCTGTTTTTT. The encoded protein is CASSPETPSGTGELFF.

The V gene is TRBV28, the J gene TRBJ2-5; D perhaps matches TRBD1 (5 bases). The CDR3 consists of 14 residues. Trimming took 7 bases from V and 5 from J, leaving 17 bases between them. Germline values: CDR1 MDHEN, CDR2 SYDVKM. CDR3 sequence reads: CASNPDRPRETQYF. CDR3 bases: TGTGCCAGCAACCCAGACAGACCTCGCGAGACCCAGTACTTC.

This sequence joins TRBV7-2 and TRBJ2-7; no firm D call. CDR3 length: 13 residues. V lost 1 base, J lost 6 bases, and 10 bases lay in between. Germline V CDR1 and CDR2: SGHTA, FQGNSA. This chain's CDR3 is CASSLEVAREQYF. The CDR3 nucleotides are TGTGCCAGCAGCTTAGAAGTCGCTCGCGAGCAGTACTTC.

This chain joins TRBV27 and TRBJ2-7; unclear D gene. This CDR3 is 13 amino acids long. Germline assignment: CDR1 MNHEY and CDR2 SMNVEV (reference sequence). V gave up 3 bases and J gave up 2 bases, with 8 bases separating them. The CDR3 DNA reads TGTGCCAGCAGTTTTCGGGCAGCCTACGAGCAGTACTTC. Translation: CASSFRAAYEQYF.